This TCR beta chain appears in the sequencing data of a study of T-cell memory formation after mild COVID-19. This CDR3 spans 14 amino acids. Germline V lookup: CDR1 WNHNN, CDR2 SYGVQD (reference sequence). Trimming took 6 bases from V and 7 from J, leaving 17 bases between them. TCRdb ran MiXCR on the 5' RACE reads and lists one entry per CDR3 protein. Here the sample spans roughly 160,000 distinct CDR3 sequences, around 13% being singletons. The specimen was PBMCs or a T cell subset sorted from them (not recorded which). The sequence came from a man younger than 35 who had mild COVID-19 (a few samples of this study predate the infection). Cell type and time point are not known. J is TRBJ2-3 and V is TRBV10-1; D ambiguous. The chain's CDR3 is CASSPRTQRHTQYF. The DNA of the CDR3 is TGCGCCAGCAGCCCTCGGACCCAACGCCATACGCAGTATTTT.